This is a list of T cell receptor beta chains from one sample in a study of cytomegalovirus exposure and HLA in healthy donors. The data were produced by immunoSEQ multiplex PCR, yet TCRdb's version contains in-frame clones alone and is incomplete. The sample has around 140,000 clones, roughly 85% seen once. Material: PBMCs. The receptors here all came from a man aged 40-49 years in good health and CMV-seronegative. CDR3s include the opening cysteine and the closing phenylalanine or tryptophan. A D gene is named only where the DNA matches it firmly. Clone size appears in some rows only: once, few, many, or a class for an expanded clone.

j_gene: TRBJ2-7; d_gene: TRBD1; abundance: .; len: 15; v_gene: TRBV27; CDR3nt: TGTGCCAGCAGTTTCGGGCAGGGGGTGTTCTACGAGCAGTACTTC; CDR3aa: CASSFGQGVFYEQYF
j_gene: TRBJ2-7; d_gene: TRBD2; abundance: .; len: 17; v_gene: TRBV27; CDR3nt: TGTGCCAGCAGTTTAAGGGCGGGAGCGCCGAGTTCCTACGAGCAGTACTTC; CDR3aa: CASSLRAGAPSSYEQYF
j_gene: TRBJ2-1; d_gene: TRBD1; abundance: .; len: 17; v_gene: TRBV7-3; CDR3nt: TGTGCCAGCAGCTTAGGGGGACAGTTCCCCCCGTACAATGAGCAGTTCTTC; CDR3aa: CASSLGGQFPPYNEQFF
j_gene: TRBJ1-2; d_gene: .; abundance: .; len: 14; v_gene: TRBV28; CDR3nt: TGTGCCAGCAGTTTAATCAACAGATCTTATGGCTACACCTTC; CDR3aa: CASSLINRSYGYTF
j_gene: TRBJ2-6; d_gene: .; abundance: few; len: 17; v_gene: TRBV7-2; CDR3nt: TGTGCCAGCAGCTTAGCTCCACAGGGCGCCGGGGCCAACGTCCTGACTTTC; CDR3aa: CASSLAPQGAGANVLTF
j_gene: TRBJ2-7; d_gene: TRBD1; abundance: .; len: 12; v_gene: TRBV27; CDR3nt: TGTGCCAGCAGTTTCCCTGGACAGGGGAAGTACTTC; CDR3aa: CASSFPGQGKYF
j_gene: TRBJ2-1; d_gene: .; abundance: .; len: 15; v_gene: TRBV10-3; CDR3nt: TGTGCCATCAGTAAGGGGCAGGGGCCGCAGGATGAGCAGTTCTTC; CDR3aa: CAISKGQGPQDEQFF
j_gene: TRBJ1-1; d_gene: .; abundance: .; len: 18; v_gene: TRBV5-1; CDR3nt: TGCGCCAGCGAGGTTGGGGGGGGTTCAGGGGTTATGAACACTGAAGCTTTCTTT; CDR3aa: CASEVGGGSGVMNTEAFF
j_gene: TRBJ2-1; d_gene: TRBD1; abundance: .; len: 15; v_gene: TRBV9; CDR3nt: TGTGCCAGCAGCGTATTTGGACAGGCCAACAATGAGCAGTTCTTC; CDR3aa: CASSVFGQANNEQFF
j_gene: TRBJ1-1; d_gene: .; abundance: few; len: 11; v_gene: TRBV20-1; CDR3nt: TGCAGTGCTATCGGGGAAACTGAAGCTTTCTTT; CDR3aa: CSAIGETEAFF
j_gene: TRBJ2-1; d_gene: TRBD2; abundance: .; len: 18; v_gene: TRBV18; CDR3nt: TGTGCCAGCTCAACCGGGACTAGCGGGGGGGGCTCCTACAATGAGCAGTTCTTC; CDR3aa: CASSTGTSGGGSYNEQFF
j_gene: TRBJ2-7; d_gene: TRBD2; abundance: once; len: 15; v_gene: TRBV11-1; CDR3nt: TGTGCCAGCAGCTCGGGACTAGCGGAGCCCTACGAGCAGTACTTC; CDR3aa: CASSSGLAEPYEQYF
j_gene: TRBJ1-1; d_gene: TRBD1; abundance: .; len: 15; v_gene: TRBV4-1; CDR3nt: TGCGCCAGCAGCCGGCAACAGGGGGGATACACTGAAGCTTTCTTT; CDR3aa: CASSRQQGGYTEAFF
j_gene: TRBJ2-7; d_gene: .; abundance: few; len: 15; v_gene: TRBV28; CDR3nt: TGTGCCAGCAGTTTAGGAGGGAGCCGGTCCTACGAGCAGTACTTC; CDR3aa: CASSLGGSRSYEQYF
j_gene: TRBJ2-7; d_gene: .; abundance: .; len: 12; v_gene: TRBV7-9; CDR3nt: TGTGCCAGCAGCTTTGACACTGCCGAGCAGTACTTC; CDR3aa: CASSFDTAEQYF
j_gene: TRBJ2-7; d_gene: .; abundance: .; len: 13; v_gene: TRBV7-9; CDR3nt: TGTTCCAGCAGCTCACCCGAGGGTTACGAGCAGTACTTC; CDR3aa: CSSSSPEGYEQYF
j_gene: TRBJ2-7; d_gene: .; abundance: .; len: 15; v_gene: TRBV7-8; CDR3nt: TGTGCCAGCAGCTTAATGGGCGTGGGACATTACGAGCAGTACTTC; CDR3aa: CASSLMGVGHYEQYF
j_gene: TRBJ2-1; d_gene: TRBD2; abundance: .; len: 16; v_gene: TRBV27; CDR3nt: TGTGCCAGCAGTTCTTTCATAGCGGGGGCCAACAATGAGCAGTTCTTC; CDR3aa: CASSSFIAGANNEQFF
j_gene: TRBJ1-1; d_gene: .; abundance: .; len: 14; v_gene: TRBV2; CDR3nt: TGTGCCAGCAGTGAATGGGAGTTGAACACTGAAGCTTTCTTT; CDR3aa: CASSEWELNTEAFF
j_gene: TRBJ2-1; d_gene: .; abundance: .; len: 17; v_gene: TRBV9; CDR3nt: TGTGCCAGCAGCGCCCGGGCTGGGAGGACGGGGGACAATGAGCAGTTCTTC; CDR3aa: CASSARAGRTGDNEQFF
j_gene: TRBJ2-1; d_gene: .; abundance: .; len: 14; v_gene: TRBV6-1; CDR3nt: TGTGCCAGCACCCCCCTTGACAGATACAATGAGCAGTTCTTC; CDR3aa: CASTPLDRYNEQFF
j_gene: TRBJ2-1; d_gene: TRBD1; abundance: .; len: 14; v_gene: TRBV5-1; CDR3nt: TGCGCCAGCAGACGGGGGACAGGGAACAATGAGCAGTTCTTC; CDR3aa: CASRRGTGNNEQFF
j_gene: TRBJ1-2; d_gene: .; abundance: .; len: 15; v_gene: TRBV7-8; CDR3nt: TGTGCCAGCAGCTTAGATGGGACAAGTCTAATCCGTTCCACCTTC; CDR3aa: CASSLDGTSLIRSTF
j_gene: TRBJ2-7; d_gene: TRBD1; abundance: .; len: 17; v_gene: TRBV27; CDR3nt: TGTGCCAGCAGTCCCTTCGGGACAGGTTCAAAACCGTACGAGCAGTACTTC; CDR3aa: CASSPFGTGSKPYEQYF
j_gene: TRBJ2-7; d_gene: TRBD2; abundance: .; len: 16; v_gene: TRBV14; CDR3nt: TGTGCCAGCAGGCAGACAACTAGCGAAGGCTCCTACGAGCAGTACTTC; CDR3aa: CASRQTTSEGSYEQYF
j_gene: TRBJ2-5; d_gene: TRBD2; abundance: .; len: 12; v_gene: TRBV6-6; CDR3nt: TGTTCCGGGGGGAGGGGCCAAGAGACCCAGTACTTC; CDR3aa: CSGGRGQETQYF
j_gene: TRBJ2-7; d_gene: .; abundance: once; len: 13; v_gene: TRBV18; CDR3nt: TGTGCCAGCTCAAGTACTCGGGGTTACGAGCAGTACTTC; CDR3aa: CASSSTRGYEQYF
j_gene: TRBJ2-5; d_gene: .; abundance: .; len: 14; v_gene: TRBV6-5; CDR3nt: TGTGCCAGCAGTTACTCGAGGGTGGGAGAGACCCAGTACTTC; CDR3aa: CASSYSRVGETQYF
j_gene: TRBJ2-1; d_gene: TRBD2; abundance: .; len: 17; v_gene: TRBV11-3; CDR3nt: TGTGCCAGCAGCTTAGATTGGCTAGCGGGAGGGCCCGGTGAGCAGTTCTTC; CDR3aa: CASSLDWLAGGPGEQFF
j_gene: TRBJ2-3; d_gene: TRBD2; abundance: .; len: 17; v_gene: TRBV10-3; CDR3nt: TGTGCCATCAGTGAAGGAGCGGGGCTCATGAGCACAGATACGCAGTATTTT; CDR3aa: CAISEGAGLMSTDTQYF
j_gene: TRBJ2-7; d_gene: .; abundance: .; len: 15; v_gene: TRBV12-2; CDR3nt: TGTGCAAGTCGCTTAATCCAGGGGATCTCCTACGAGCAGTACTTC; CDR3aa: CASRLIQGISYEQYF
j_gene: TRBJ1-6; d_gene: TRBD1; abundance: .; len: 17; v_gene: TRBV4-3; CDR3nt: TGCGCCAGCAGCCAAGAGAACGGCAGGGGGCTGAATTCACCCCTCCACTTT; CDR3aa: CASSQENGRGLNSPLHF
j_gene: TRBJ2-1; d_gene: .; abundance: .; len: 17; v_gene: TRBV10-1; CDR3nt: TGCGCCAGTCCGAAAATAGGACAGCAGAAGTCCTACAATGAGCAGTTCTTC; CDR3aa: CASPKIGQQKSYNEQFF
j_gene: TRBJ2-2; d_gene: .; abundance: .; len: 17; v_gene: TRBV7-2; CDR3nt: TGTGCCAGCAGCTCCGGCCCCGGAGGGAGGAACACCGGGGAGCTGTTTTTT; CDR3aa: CASSSGPGGRNTGELFF
j_gene: TRBJ2-5; d_gene: TRBD1; abundance: once; len: 14; v_gene: TRBV5-1; CDR3nt: TGCGCCAGCAGCGCCGGGACAGCCCAAGAGACCCAGTACTTC; CDR3aa: CASSAGTAQETQYF
j_gene: TRBJ1-4; d_gene: .; abundance: few; len: 15; v_gene: TRBV7-9; CDR3nt: TGTGCCAGCAGCTATGCACTGGACAGTAATGAAAAACTGTTTTTT; CDR3aa: CASSYALDSNEKLFF
j_gene: TRBJ2-7; d_gene: .; abundance: .; len: 11; v_gene: TRBV27; CDR3nt: TGTGCCAGCAGTGGTGGCGGCGAGCAGTACTTC; CDR3aa: CASSGGGEQYF
j_gene: TRBJ2-2; d_gene: TRBD1; abundance: once; len: 15; v_gene: TRBV9; CDR3nt: TGTGCCAGCAGCTTCGGACAGGGGAACACCGGGGAGCTGTTTTTT; CDR3aa: CASSFGQGNTGELFF
j_gene: TRBJ2-7; d_gene: .; abundance: .; len: 14; v_gene: TRBV29-1; CDR3nt: TGCAGCGTTGTTTTGAGTGAACCTTCCTACGAGCAGTACTTC; CDR3aa: CSVVLSEPSYEQYF
j_gene: TRBJ2-1; d_gene: TRBD2; abundance: once; len: 14; v_gene: TRBV28; CDR3nt: TGTGCCAGCACGGGGACTAGCGGGAGAGACGAGCAGTTCTTC; CDR3aa: CASTGTSGRDEQFF
j_gene: TRBJ1-5; d_gene: TRBD1; abundance: .; len: 13; v_gene: TRBV30; CDR3nt: TGTGCCTGGAGCGCAACAGGGGTTCAGCCCCAGCATTTT; CDR3aa: CAWSATGVQPQHF
j_gene: TRBJ2-7; d_gene: .; abundance: .; len: 12; v_gene: TRBV27; CDR3nt: TGTGCCAGCAGTTTATCCTACTACGAGCAGTACTTC; CDR3aa: CASSLSYYEQYF
j_gene: TRBJ2-6; d_gene: .; abundance: few; len: 16; v_gene: TRBV7-2; CDR3nt: TGTGCCAGCAGCTTAGCGGGACACTCTGGGGCCAACGTCCTGACTTTC; CDR3aa: CASSLAGHSGANVLTF
j_gene: TRBJ2-7; d_gene: TRBD2; abundance: .; len: 13; v_gene: TRBV6-1; CDR3nt: TGTGCCAGCCTTACTAGCGGCTCCTACGAGCAGTACTTC; CDR3aa: CASLTSGSYEQYF
j_gene: TRBJ2-3; d_gene: .; abundance: .; len: 16; v_gene: TRBV7-9; CDR3nt: TGTGCCAGCAGCTTAGGTCAGGCCGTCTCTGCAGATACGCAGTATTTT; CDR3aa: CASSLGQAVSADTQYF
j_gene: TRBJ2-2; d_gene: .; abundance: .; len: 15; v_gene: TRBV27; CDR3nt: TGTGCCAGCAGCTATTCCCGTGACTACACCGGGGAGCTGTTTTTT; CDR3aa: CASSYSRDYTGELFF
j_gene: TRBJ1-4; d_gene: TRBD1; abundance: once; len: 15; v_gene: TRBV10-2; CDR3nt: TGCGCCGGCAGTGATCCAACAGGGGGCCGGGAAAAACTGTTTTTT; CDR3aa: CAGSDPTGGREKLFF
j_gene: TRBJ1-4; d_gene: TRBD1; abundance: .; len: 15; v_gene: TRBV28; CDR3nt: TGTGCCAGCAGCCCCGGGACAGGGTTACAAGAAAAACTGTTTTTT; CDR3aa: CASSPGTGLQEKLFF
j_gene: TRBJ1-1; d_gene: .; abundance: .; len: 13; v_gene: TRBV15; CDR3nt: TGTGCCACCTCTCTGACAGTGAACACTGAAGCTTTCTTT; CDR3aa: CATSLTVNTEAFF
j_gene: TRBJ1-1; d_gene: TRBD1; abundance: .; len: 13; v_gene: TRBV19; CDR3nt: TGTGCCAGTAGCCAACAGGGGGACACTGAAGCTTTCTTT; CDR3aa: CASSQQGDTEAFF
j_gene: TRBJ2-7; d_gene: .; abundance: .; len: 14; v_gene: TRBV30; CDR3nt: TGTGCCTGGAGTGTGCTCTACCCACCTAACGAGCAGTACTTC; CDR3aa: CAWSVLYPPNEQYF
j_gene: TRBJ2-2; d_gene: .; abundance: .; len: 15; v_gene: TRBV18; CDR3nt: TGTGCCAGCTCACCAGGAGACAGACCCACCGGGGAGCTGTTTTTT; CDR3aa: CASSPGDRPTGELFF
j_gene: TRBJ2-1; d_gene: TRBD2; abundance: .; len: 13; v_gene: TRBV30; CDR3nt: TGTGCCCGCCATGAAGCGGGAGACAATGAGCAGTTCTTC; CDR3aa: CARHEAGDNEQFF
j_gene: TRBJ2-7; d_gene: .; abundance: .; len: 15; v_gene: TRBV7-2; CDR3nt: TGTGCCAGCAGCCCCACGGGACTGAGGGGCTACGAGCAGTACTTC; CDR3aa: CASSPTGLRGYEQYF
j_gene: TRBJ1-3; d_gene: .; abundance: once; len: 14; v_gene: TRBV29-1; CDR3nt: TGCAGCGTTGCCGACAGTAATGCTGGAAACACCATATATTTT; CDR3aa: CSVADSNAGNTIYF
j_gene: TRBJ1-1; d_gene: TRBD1; abundance: once; len: 14; v_gene: TRBV6-5; CDR3nt: TGTGCCAGCAGTACTACAGGGGATCCTTCTGAAGCTTTCTTT; CDR3aa: CASSTTGDPSEAFF
j_gene: TRBJ2-3; d_gene: .; abundance: .; len: 14; v_gene: TRBV30; CDR3nt: TGTGCCTGGTCCAAACCCCCCCTTTATCCGGCGCAGTATTTT; CDR3aa: CAWSKPPLYPAQYF
j_gene: TRBJ1-4; d_gene: .; abundance: .; len: 14; v_gene: TRBV19; CDR3nt: TGTGCCAGTAGTCCGGGGTTAACTAATGAAAAACTGTTTTTT; CDR3aa: CASSPGLTNEKLFF
j_gene: TRBJ1-2; d_gene: .; abundance: .; len: 14; v_gene: TRBV6-5; CDR3nt: TGTGCCAGCAGCTACACCATTAGAGGGATCGGCTACACCTTC; CDR3aa: CASSYTIRGIGYTF
j_gene: TRBJ2-2; d_gene: .; abundance: .; len: 12; v_gene: TRBV12-5; CDR3nt: TGTGCTAGTGGTCCATCCACCGGGGAGCTGTTTTTT; CDR3aa: CASGPSTGELFF